The TCR beta chain under discussion was sequenced for a study of post-analysis software for immune sequencing data. Study in general: As for disease course, relapsing-remitting, secondary progressive and progressive-relapsing multiple sclerosis were all included. Study-level findings and limits: Comparison of patients with controls showed five or six TRBV segments more frequent in patients, TRBV5-6, TRBV5-1 and TRBV20-1 among them. Significantly decreased normalized Chao1 diversity was recorded for multiple sclerosis patients relative to controls. Samples sharing a preparation batch grouped tightly together when assessed by F measure.

Only a few counts were recorded for this clonotype. Antigen unknown. The CDR3 spans 13 residues. Trimming cost V 4 bases and J 1 base, with 11 bases left between them. Germline V gene lookup returns CDR1 SQVTM and CDR2 ANQGSEA. Incorporated into the TCR beta cDNA libraries were unique molecular identifiers, which served to reduce PCR and sequencing biases. T cells numbering about 0.9 to 11 million gave rise to 450,000 to 550,000 cDNA molecules. TCRdb used MiXCR to reprocess the PCR reads, holding one entry per CDR3 protein. The repertoire holds hundreds of thousands of distinct CDR3 sequences, with approximately 60% as singletons.

The origin of this receptor is a girl aged 2-10 years with multiple sclerosis. The specimen sequenced was blood. The genes are TRBV29-1 and TRBJ2-7; no clear D gene. CDR3 sequence reads: CSVANRTSYEQYF. The CDR3 nucleotides are TGCAGCGTTGCCAATCGAACGTCCTACGAGCAGTACTTC.